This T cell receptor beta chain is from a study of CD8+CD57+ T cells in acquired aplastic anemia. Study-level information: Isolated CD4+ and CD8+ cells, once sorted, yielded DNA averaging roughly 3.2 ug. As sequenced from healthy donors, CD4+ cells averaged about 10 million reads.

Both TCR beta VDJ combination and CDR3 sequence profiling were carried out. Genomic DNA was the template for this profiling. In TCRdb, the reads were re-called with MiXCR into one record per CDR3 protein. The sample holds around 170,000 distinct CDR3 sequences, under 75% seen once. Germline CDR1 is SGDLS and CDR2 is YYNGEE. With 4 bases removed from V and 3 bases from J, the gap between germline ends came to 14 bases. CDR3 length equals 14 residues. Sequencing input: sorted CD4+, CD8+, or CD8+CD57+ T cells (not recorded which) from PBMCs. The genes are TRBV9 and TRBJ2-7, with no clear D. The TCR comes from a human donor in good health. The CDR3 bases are TGTGCCAGCAGCTCCGGAGCGTCCATCTACGAGCAGTACTTC. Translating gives CASSSGASIYEQYF.